This TCR beta chain was identified during a study of CD8 T cells in Susac syndrome. CDR3 size: 15 residues. CDR1 is SGHVS and CDR2 is FQNEAQ in the germline V gene. Trimming pared 1 base from V and 4 bases from J, leaving 13 bases between. Reverse transcription of roughly 0.5 to 1 ug RNA was performed with random hexamers. Amplification of TCR beta CDR3 used immunoSEQ multiplex PCR across 54 Vbeta and 13 Jbeta. TCRdb independently ran MiXCR on the immunoSEQ multiplex PCR reads; one entry per CDR3 protein. The data hold 200,000 or so distinct CDR3 sequences, with 90% to 95% observed a single time. Bulk CD8+ and CD4+ cells came from magnetic negative isolation; CD8+ TEMRA by FACS.

The receptor comes from a human donor with multiple sclerosis. V and J are TRBV7-8 and TRBJ1-2; tentative D call: TRBD1 (6 bases). Material for sequencing was CD4+ T cells from PBMCs. CDR3 amino acids: CASSLGTASGYGYTF. CDR3 sequence (DNA): TGTGCCAGCAGCTTAGGGACAGCCAGTGGCTATGGCTACACCTTC.